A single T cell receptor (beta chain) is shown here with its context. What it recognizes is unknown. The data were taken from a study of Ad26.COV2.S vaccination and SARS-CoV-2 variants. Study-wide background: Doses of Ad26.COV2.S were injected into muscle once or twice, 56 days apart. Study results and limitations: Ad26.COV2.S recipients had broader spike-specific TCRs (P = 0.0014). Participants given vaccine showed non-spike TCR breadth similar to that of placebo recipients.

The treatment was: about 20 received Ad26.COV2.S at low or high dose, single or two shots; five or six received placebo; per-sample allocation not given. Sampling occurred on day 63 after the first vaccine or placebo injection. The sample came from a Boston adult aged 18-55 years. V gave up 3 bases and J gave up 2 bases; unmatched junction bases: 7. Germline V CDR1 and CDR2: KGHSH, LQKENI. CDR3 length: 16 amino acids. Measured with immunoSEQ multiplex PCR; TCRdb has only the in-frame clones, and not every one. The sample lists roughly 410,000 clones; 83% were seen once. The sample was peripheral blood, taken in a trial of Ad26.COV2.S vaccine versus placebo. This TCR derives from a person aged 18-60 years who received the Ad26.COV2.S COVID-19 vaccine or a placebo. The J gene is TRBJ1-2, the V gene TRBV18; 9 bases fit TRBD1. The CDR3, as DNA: TGTGCCAGCTCACCGGTGACAGGGGGAGTAAACTATGGCTACACCTTC. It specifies CASSPVTGGVNYGYTF. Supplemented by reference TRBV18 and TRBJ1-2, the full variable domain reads NAGVMQNPRHLVRRRGQEARLRCSPMKGHSHVYWYRQLPEEGLKFMVYLQKENIIDESGMPKERFSAEFPKEGPSILRIQQVVRGDSAAYFCASSPVTGGVNYGYTFGSGTRLTVV.